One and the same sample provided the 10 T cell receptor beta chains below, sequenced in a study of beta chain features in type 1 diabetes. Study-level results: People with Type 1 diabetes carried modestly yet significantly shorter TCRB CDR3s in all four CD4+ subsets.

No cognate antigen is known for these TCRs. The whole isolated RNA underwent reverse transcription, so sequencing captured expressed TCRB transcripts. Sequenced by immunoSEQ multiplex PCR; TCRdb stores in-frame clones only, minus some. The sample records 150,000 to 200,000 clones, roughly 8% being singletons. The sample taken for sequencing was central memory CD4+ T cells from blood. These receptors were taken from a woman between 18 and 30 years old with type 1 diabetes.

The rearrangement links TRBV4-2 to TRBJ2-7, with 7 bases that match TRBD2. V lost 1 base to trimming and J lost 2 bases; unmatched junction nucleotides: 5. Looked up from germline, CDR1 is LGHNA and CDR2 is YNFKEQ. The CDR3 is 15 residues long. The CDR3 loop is CASSQASSGPYEQYF. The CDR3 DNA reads TGTGCCAGCAGCCAAGCGTCTAGCGGACCCTACGAGCAGTACTTC.

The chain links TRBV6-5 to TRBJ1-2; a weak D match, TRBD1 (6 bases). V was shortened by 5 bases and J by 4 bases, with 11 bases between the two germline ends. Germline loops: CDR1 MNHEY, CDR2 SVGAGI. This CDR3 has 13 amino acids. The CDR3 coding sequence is TGTGCCAGCAGTCAGACAGGCATCTATGGCTACACCTTC. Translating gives CASSQTGIYGYTF.

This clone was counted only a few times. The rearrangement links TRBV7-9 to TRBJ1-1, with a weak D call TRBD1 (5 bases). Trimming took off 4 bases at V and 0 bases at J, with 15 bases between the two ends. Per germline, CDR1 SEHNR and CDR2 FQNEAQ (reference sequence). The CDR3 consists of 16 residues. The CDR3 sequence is CASSSGGGFMNTEAFF. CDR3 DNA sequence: TGTGCCAGCAGCTCCGGCGGGGGTTTTATGAACACTGAAGCTTTCTTT.

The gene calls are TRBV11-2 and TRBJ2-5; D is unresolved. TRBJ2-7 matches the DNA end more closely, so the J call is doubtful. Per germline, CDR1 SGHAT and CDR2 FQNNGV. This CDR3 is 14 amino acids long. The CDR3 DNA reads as TGTGCCAGCAGCTTAGAGCTACTTCCCTACGAGCAGTACTTC. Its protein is CASSLELLPYEQYF.

The CDR3 DNA reads as TGTGCCAGCAGGGACAGGGCTACCTACGAGCAGTACTTC. It encodes CASRDRATYEQYF. The chain employs TRBV6-6 and TRBJ2-7; 8 positions agree with TRBD1. The V gene's germline CDR1 is MNHNY and CDR2 SVGAGI (reference sequence). V shed 6 bases and J 2 bases; nucleotides not matched to a gene: 3. The CDR3 is made up of 13 amino acids.

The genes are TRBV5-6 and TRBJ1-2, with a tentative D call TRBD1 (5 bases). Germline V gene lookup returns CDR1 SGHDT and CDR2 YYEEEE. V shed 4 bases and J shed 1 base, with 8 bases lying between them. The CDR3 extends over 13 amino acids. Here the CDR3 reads CASSPGNNYGYTF. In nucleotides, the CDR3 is TGTGCCAGCAGCCCAGGGAATAACTATGGCTACACCTTC.

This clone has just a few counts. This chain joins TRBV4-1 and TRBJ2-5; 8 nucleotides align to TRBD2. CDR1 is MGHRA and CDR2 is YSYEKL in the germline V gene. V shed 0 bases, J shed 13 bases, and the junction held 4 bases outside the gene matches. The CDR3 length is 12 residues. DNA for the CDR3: TGCGCCAGCAGCCAAGATCCGGGAGGGCTGTACTTC. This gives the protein CASSQDPGGLYF.

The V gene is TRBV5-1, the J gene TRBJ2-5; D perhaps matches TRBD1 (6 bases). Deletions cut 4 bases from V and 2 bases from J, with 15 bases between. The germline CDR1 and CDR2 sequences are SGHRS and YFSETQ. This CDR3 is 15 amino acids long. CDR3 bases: TGCGCCAGCAGCCGAGGAGTAACAGGGCAAGAGACCCAGTACTTC. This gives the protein CASSRGVTGQETQYF.

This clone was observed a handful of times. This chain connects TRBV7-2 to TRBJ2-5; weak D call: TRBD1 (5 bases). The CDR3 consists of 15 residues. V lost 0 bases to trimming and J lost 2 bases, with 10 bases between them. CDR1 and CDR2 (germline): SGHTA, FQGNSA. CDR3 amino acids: CASSLAGVTQETQYF. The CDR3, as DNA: TGTGCCAGCAGCTTAGCAGGGGTCACACAAGAGACCCAGTACTTC.

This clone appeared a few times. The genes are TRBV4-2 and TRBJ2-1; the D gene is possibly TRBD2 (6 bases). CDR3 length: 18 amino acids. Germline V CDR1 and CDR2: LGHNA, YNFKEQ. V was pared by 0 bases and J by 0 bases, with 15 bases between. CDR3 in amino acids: CASSQDWRGLSSYNEQFF. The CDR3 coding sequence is TGTGCCAGCAGCCAAGATTGGCGGGGCCTAAGCTCCTACAATGAGCAGTTCTTC.